These 8 T cell receptor beta chains were all obtained from the same sample, sequenced in a study of human thymus T cells (dated by TCRdb to the early 2020s). Libraries were prepared through the immunoSEQ multiplex PCR assay. The immuneACCESS repertoire file appears here via TCRdb, limited to in-frame rearrangements. These files lack a portion of the clones; in checked studies, under half of the deficit traces to unresolved V genes, and the cause of the others is not known. In this sample the table shows about 130,000 clones, around 94% of which occur a single time. The ten largest clonotypes hold roughly 0.024% of the sample. The thymus tissue came from surgical resects taken out during corrective cardiac surgery. Sequencing was carried out using thymus tissue. The receptor set was obtained from a boy less than two years old with a congenital heart defect but otherwise immunologically healthy.

The genes are TRBV5-4 and TRBJ2-5; TRBD2 matches at 14 bases. The V gene's germline CDR1 is SGHNT and CDR2 YYREEE (reference sequence). CDR3 length: 17 amino acids. With V trimmed by 3 bases and J by 4 bases, 8 bases remained unmatched. The CDR3 region is CASSSQTSGGAGETQYF. CDR3 nucleotides: TGTGCCAGCAGCTCGCAGACTAGCGGGGGGGCCGGAGAGACCCAGTACTTC.

CDR3 DNA: TGTGCCAGCAGTCCCGGGACTAGCGGGGGCCCGGGGACCCAGTACTTC. Its translation: CASSPGTSGGPGTQYF. V gene TRBV27 combines with J gene TRBJ2-5; TRBD2 matches at 14 bases. The CDR3 extends over 16 amino acids. CDR1 and CDR2 (germline): MNHEY, SMNVEV (reference sequence). After removal of 5 bases from V and 7 bases from J, the junction contained 9 bases not matched to a gene.

J is TRBJ1-5 and V is TRBV4-1, with 8 bases fitting TRBD1. Germline loops: CDR1 MGHRA, CDR2 YSYEKL. Germline trimming cut 3 bases from V and 1 base from J; bases unmatched to any gene: 11. The CDR3 extends over 18 amino acids. Here the CDR3 DNA reads TGCGCCAGCAGCCAGAGCGACAGGGGCGAGAGGAGCAATCAGCCCCAGCATTTT. Amino acid sequence: CASSQSDRGERSNQPQHF.

This clone was found once. The rearrangement links TRBV5-1 to TRBJ1-1; a possible D gene is TRBD1 (5 bases). V was trimmed by 0 bases and J by 1 base, leaving 10 bases between them. Germline CDR1 is SGHRS and CDR2 is YFSETQ. The CDR3 totals 15 residues. Here the CDR3 reads CASSLGGMTNTEAFF. CDR3 nucleotide sequence: TGCGCCAGCAGCTTGGGGGGGATGACGAACACTGAAGCTTTCTTT.

V usage is TRBV10-1 and J usage is TRBJ2-1; D possibly uses TRBD1 or TRBD2 (5 bases each). The CDR3 is 15 amino acids. Trimming shortened V by 6 bases and J by 5 bases, and 17 bases separated the two germline ends. The germline gives CDR1 WNHNN, CDR2 SYGVQD (reference sequence). In DNA, the CDR3 is TGCGCCAGCAGCGAGGGACCTAGGGGCCACAATGAGCAGTTCTTC. Protein: CASSEGPRGHNEQFF.

V gene TRBV7-2 combines with J gene TRBJ1-2; 12 bases match TRBD1. Germline CDR1 is SGHTA and CDR2 is FQGNSA. The V segment lost 2 bases and the J segment 4 bases; nucleotides outside the gene matches: 11. The CDR3 is 18 residues long. CDR3 sequence: CASSLTPGTGGRGYGYTF. The CDR3 DNA follows: TGTGCCAGCAGCTTAACCCCCGGGACAGGGGGCAGAGGCTATGGCTACACCTTC.

The V call is TRBV6-5, the J call TRBJ1-2, with TRBD1 identical over 7 bases. Trimming at V came to 5 bases and at J to 2 bases, leaving 2 bases not matched to a gene. The CDR3 loop spans 13 amino acids. Per the germline V gene, CDR1 is MNHEY and CDR2 is SVGAGI. The CDR3 sequence is CASSLRGNYGYTF. The DNA for the CDR3 is TGTGCCAGCAGTCTCAGGGGGAACTATGGCTACACCTTC.

This chain joins TRBV4-2 and TRBJ2-7, with 12 bases fitting TRBD2. The CDR3 runs 16 residues. The V and J ends lost 4 bases and 2 bases, in that order; junction bases with no gene match: 6. Germline assignment: CDR1 LGHNA and CDR2 YNFKEQ. The CDR3 loop reads CASSRASGGGPYEQYF. The CDR3, as DNA: TGTGCCAGCAGCCGAGCTAGCGGGGGGGGCCCCTACGAGCAGTACTTC.